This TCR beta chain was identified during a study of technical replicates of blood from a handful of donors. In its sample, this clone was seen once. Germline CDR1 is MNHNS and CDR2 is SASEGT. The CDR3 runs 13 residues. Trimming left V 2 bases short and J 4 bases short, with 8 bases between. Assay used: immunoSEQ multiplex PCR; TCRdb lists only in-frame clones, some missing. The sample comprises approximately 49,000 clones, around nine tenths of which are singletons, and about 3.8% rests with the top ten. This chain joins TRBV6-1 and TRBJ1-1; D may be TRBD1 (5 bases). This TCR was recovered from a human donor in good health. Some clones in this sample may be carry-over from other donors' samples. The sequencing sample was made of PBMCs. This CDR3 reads CASSERGGTEAFF. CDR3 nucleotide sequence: TGTGCCAGCAGTGAAAGGGGTGGCACTGAAGCTTTCTTT.